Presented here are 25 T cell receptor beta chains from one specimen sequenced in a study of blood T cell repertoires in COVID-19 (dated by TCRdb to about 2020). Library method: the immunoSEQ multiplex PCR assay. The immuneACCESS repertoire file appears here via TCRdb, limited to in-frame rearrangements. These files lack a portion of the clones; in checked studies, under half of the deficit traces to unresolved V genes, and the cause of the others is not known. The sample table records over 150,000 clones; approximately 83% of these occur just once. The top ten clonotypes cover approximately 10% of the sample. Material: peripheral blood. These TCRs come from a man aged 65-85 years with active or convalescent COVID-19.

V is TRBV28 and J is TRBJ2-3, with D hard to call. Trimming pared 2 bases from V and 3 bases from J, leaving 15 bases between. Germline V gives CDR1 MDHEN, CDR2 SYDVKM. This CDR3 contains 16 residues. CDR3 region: CASSLTDTPATDTQYF. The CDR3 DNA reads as TGTGCCAGCAGTTTAACTGACACTCCGGCGACAGATACGCAGTATTTT.

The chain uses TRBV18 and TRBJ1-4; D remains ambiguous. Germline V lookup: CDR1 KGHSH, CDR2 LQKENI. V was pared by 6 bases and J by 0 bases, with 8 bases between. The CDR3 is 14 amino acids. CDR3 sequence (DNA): TGTGCCAGCTCGTCGACATCAACTAATGAAAAACTGTTTTTT. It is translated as CASSSTSTNEKLFF. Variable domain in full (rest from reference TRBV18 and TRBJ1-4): NAGVMQNPRHLVRRRGQEARLRCSPMKGHSHVYWYRQLPEEGLKFMVYLQKENIIDESGMPKERFSAEFPKEGPSILRIQQVVRGDSAAYFCASSSTSTNEKLFFGSGTQLSVL.

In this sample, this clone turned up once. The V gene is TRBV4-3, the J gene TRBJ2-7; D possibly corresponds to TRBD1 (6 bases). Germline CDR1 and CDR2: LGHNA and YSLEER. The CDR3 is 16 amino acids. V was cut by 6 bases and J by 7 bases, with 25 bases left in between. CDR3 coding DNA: TGCGCCAGCAGGAAAAATTCAGGGGACCCACGAGGGGAGCAGTACTTC. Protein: CASRKNSGDPRGEQYF.

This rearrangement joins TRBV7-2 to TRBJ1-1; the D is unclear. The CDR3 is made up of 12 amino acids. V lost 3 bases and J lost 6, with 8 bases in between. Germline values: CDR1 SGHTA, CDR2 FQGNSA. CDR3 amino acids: CASSFAGAEAFF. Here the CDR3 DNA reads TGTGCCAGCAGCTTCGCCGGGGCTGAAGCTTTCTTT.

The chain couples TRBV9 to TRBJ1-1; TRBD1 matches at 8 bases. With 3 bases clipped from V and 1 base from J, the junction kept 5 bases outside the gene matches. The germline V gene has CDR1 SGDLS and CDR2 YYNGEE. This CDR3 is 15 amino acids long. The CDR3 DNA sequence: TGTGCCAGCAGCGCCCACAGGGGGGCGAACACTGAAGCTTTCTTT. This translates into CASSAHRGANTEAFF.

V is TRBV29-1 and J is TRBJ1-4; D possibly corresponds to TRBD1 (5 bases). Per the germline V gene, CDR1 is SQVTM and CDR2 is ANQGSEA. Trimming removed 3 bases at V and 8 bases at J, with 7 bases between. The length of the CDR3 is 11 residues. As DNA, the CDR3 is TGCAGCGTTGACGGGGGAGAAAAACTGTTTTTT. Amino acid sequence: CSVDGGEKLFF.

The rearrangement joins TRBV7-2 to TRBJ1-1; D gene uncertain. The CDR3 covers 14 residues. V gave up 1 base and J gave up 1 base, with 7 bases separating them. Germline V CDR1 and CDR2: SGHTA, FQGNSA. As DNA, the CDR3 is TGTGCCAGCAGCTTAGACTCAGGGAACACTGAAGCTTTCTTT. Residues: CASSLDSGNTEAFF.

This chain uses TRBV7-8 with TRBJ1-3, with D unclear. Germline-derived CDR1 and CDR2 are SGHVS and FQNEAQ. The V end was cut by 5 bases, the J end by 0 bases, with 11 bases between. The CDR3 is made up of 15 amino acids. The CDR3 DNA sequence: TGTGCCAGCAGCATGAACAGTAACTCTGGAAACACCATATATTTT. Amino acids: CASSMNSNSGNTIYF.

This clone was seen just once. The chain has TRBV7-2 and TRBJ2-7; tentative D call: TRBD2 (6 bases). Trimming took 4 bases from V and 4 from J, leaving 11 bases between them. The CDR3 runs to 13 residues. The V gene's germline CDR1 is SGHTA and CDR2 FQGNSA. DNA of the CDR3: TGTGCCAGCAGCTCCCGGGACTGGTACGAGCAGTACTTC. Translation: CASSSRDWYEQYF.

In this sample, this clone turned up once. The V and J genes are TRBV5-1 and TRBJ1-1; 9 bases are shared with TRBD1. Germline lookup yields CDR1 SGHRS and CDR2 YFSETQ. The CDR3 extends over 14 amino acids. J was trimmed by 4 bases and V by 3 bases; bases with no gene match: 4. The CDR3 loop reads CASSSTGGITEAFF. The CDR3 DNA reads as TGCGCCAGCAGCTCGACAGGGGGAATCACTGAAGCTTTCTTT.

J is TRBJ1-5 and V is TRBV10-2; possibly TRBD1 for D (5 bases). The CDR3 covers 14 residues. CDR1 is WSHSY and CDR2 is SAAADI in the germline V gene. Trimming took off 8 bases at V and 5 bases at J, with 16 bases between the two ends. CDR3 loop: CASALGQGYQPQHF. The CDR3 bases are TGCGCCAGCGCCCTAGGGCAGGGCTATCAGCCCCAGCATTTT.

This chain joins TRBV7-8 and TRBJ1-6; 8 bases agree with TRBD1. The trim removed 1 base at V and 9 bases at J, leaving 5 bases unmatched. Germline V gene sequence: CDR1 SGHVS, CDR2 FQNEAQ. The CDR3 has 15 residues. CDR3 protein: CASSLDGQGASPLHF. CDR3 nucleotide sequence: TGTGCCAGCAGCTTAGACGGACAGGGTGCTTCACCCCTCCACTTT.

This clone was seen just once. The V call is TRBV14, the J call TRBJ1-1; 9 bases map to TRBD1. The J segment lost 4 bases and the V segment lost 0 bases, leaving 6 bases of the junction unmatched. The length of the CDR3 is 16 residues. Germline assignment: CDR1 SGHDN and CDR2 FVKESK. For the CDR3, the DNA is TGTGCCAGCAGCCAAGATTTGAACAGGGGGCCCACTGAAGCTTTCTTT. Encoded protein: CASSQDLNRGPTEAFF.

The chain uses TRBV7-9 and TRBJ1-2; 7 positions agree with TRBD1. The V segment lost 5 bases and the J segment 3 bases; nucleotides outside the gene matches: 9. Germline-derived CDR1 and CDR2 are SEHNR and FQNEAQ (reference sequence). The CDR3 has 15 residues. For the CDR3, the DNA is TGTGCCAGCAGCCTACGGACCGGACAGGACTATGGCTACACCTTC. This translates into CASSLRTGQDYGYTF.

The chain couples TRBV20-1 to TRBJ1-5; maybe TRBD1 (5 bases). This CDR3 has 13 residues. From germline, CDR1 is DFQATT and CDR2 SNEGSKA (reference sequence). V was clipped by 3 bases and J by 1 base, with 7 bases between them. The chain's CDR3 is CSASRGSNQPQHF. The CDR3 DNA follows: TGCAGTGCTAGTCGGGGGAGCAATCAGCCCCAGCATTTT.

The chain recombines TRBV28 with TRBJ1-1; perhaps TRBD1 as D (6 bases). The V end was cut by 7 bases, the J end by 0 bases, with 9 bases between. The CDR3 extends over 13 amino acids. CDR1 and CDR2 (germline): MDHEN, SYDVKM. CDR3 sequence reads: CASNQGLNTEAFF. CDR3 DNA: TGTGCCAGCAACCAGGGGTTGAACACTGAAGCTTTCTTT. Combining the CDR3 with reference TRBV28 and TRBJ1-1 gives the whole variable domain DVKVTQSSRYLVKRTGEKVFLECVQDMDHENMFWYRQDPGLGLRLIYFSYDVKMKEKGDIPEGYSVSREKKERFSLILESASTNQTSMYLCASNQGLNTEAFFGQGTRLTVV.

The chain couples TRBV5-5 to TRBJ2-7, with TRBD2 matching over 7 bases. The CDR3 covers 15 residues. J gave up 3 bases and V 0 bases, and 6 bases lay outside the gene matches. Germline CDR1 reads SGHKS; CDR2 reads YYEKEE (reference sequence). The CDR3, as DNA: TGTGCCAGCAGCTTGGGTCTAGCGGACATCTACGAGCAGTACTTC. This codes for CASSLGLADIYEQYF.

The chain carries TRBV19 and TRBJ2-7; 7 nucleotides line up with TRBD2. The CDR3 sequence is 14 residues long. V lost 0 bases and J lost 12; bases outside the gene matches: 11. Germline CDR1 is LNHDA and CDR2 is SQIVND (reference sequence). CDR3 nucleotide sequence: TGTGCCAGTAGTATAGATCTGAGCGGGAAGGTCCGGTACTTC. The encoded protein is CASSIDLSGKVRYF.

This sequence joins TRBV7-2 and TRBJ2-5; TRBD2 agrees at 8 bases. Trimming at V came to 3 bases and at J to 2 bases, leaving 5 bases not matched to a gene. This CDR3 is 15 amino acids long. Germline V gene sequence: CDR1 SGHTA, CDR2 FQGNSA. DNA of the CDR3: TGTGCCAGCAGCTTCCAAGCGGGAGTACAAGAGACCCAGTACTTC. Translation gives CASSFQAGVQETQYF.

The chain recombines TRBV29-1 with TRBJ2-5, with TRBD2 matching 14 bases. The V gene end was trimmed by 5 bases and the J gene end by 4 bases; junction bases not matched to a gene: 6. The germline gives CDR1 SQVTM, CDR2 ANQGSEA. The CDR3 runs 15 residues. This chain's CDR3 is CSVPGTSGSGETQYF. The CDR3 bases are TGCAGCGTTCCCGGGACTAGCGGGAGTGGAGAGACCCAGTACTTC.

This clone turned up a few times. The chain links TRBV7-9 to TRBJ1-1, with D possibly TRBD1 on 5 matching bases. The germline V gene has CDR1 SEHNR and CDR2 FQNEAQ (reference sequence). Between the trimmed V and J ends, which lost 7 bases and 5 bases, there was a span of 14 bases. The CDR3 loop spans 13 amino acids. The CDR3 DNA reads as TGTGCCAGCACCTGGGGGGGTAGGACTGAAGCTTTCTTT. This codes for CASTWGGRTEAFF.

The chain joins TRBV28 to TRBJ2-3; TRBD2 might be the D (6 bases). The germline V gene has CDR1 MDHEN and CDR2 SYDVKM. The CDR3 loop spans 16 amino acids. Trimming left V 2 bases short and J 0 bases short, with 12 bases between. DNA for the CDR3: TGTGCCAGCAGTTTAATTGGCGGGGCTAGCACAGATACGCAGTATTTT. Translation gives CASSLIGGASTDTQYF.

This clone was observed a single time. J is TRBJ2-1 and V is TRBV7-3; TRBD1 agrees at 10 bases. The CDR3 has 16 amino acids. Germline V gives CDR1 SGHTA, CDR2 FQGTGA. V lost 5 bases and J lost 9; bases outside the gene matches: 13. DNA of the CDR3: TGTGCCAGCAGCCCTCGACAGGGGGCGCCCTTTGGTGAGCAGTTCTTC. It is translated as CASSPRQGAPFGEQFF.

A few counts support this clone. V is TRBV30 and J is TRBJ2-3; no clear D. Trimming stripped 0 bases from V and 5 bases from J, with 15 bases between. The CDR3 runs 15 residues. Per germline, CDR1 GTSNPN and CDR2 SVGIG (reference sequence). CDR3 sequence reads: CAWSVSPRSQDTQYF. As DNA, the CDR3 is TGTGCCTGGAGTGTATCCCCGAGATCGCAAGATACGCAGTATTTT.

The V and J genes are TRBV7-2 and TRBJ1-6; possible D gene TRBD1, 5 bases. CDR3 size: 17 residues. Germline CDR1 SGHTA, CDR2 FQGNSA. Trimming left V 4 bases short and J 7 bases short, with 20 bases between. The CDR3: CASSYRGGSVGNSPLHF. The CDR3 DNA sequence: TGTGCCAGCAGCTACCGGGGGGGGTCGGTTGGGAATTCACCCCTCCACTTT.